This T cell receptor beta chain was recorded in a study of cytomegalovirus exposure and HLA in healthy donors. Per the germline V gene, CDR1 is KGHSH and CDR2 is LQKENI. The CDR3 spans 15 residues. The J segment lost 11 bases and the V segment lost 6 bases, leaving 13 bases of the junction unmatched. Remarks on this clone: Antigen: not known.

Only in-frame clones appear in the TCRdb table, and some are missing; sequencing was by immunoSEQ multiplex PCR. The profile shows 100,000 to 150,000 clones, approximately 89% of them singletons. Study-level results: According to reports, the classifier identified cytomegalovirus status with high specificity and sensitivity.

This TCR derives from a woman between 18 and 29 years old in good health and CMV-seronegative. The sequenced material came from PBMCs. The rearrangement links TRBV18 to TRBJ1-1, with 12 bases matching TRBD1. DNA of the CDR3: TGTGCCAGCTCGGGGAATCCGGGACAGGGGGCATCTGCTTTCTTT. Protein product: CASSGNPGQGASAFF.